Below, 8 T cell receptor beta chains from the same sample are listed, as sequenced in a study of T cells in Graves' hyperthyroidism and ophthalmopathy (dated by TCRdb to the late 2010s). Library preparation employed multiplex PCR. The instrument was an Illumina HiSeq 2000. The TCR beta CDR3 regions were amplified from the RNA transcripts. The TCR CDR3 was subjected to a first round of RT-PCR using the HTBI primer set and the Qiagen OneStep RT-PCR kit. The raw public reads went through TCRdb reprocessing: fastp at Q25, MiXCR clone calling, in-frame beta chains kept. Merged by CDR3 protein, the rows form single entries marked with the most common genes and DNA. This sample is represented by 350,000 to 450,000 distinct CDR3 sequences; roughly a sixth of them were singletons. More than 30% of the sample is held by the ten biggest clonotypes. The sample taken for sequencing was blood. These receptors came from a woman aged 25 to 39 with Graves' hyperthyroidism that later progressed to Graves' ophthalmopathy.

This clonotype was detected ten times or more. The J gene is TRBJ2-3, the V gene TRBV6-1; TRBD2 is a possible D gene (5 bases). V shed 6 bases and J shed 1 base, with 14 bases lying between them. Germline V CDR1 and CDR2: MNHNS, SASEGT. The CDR3 length is 15 residues. The CDR3 reads CASSPETIGTDTQYF. CDR3 nucleotide sequence: TGTGCCAGCAGCCCCGAGACTATCGGCACAGATACGCAGTATTTT.

This clonotype was seen repeatedly, ten times or more. The chain uses TRBV12-3 or TRBV12-4 and TRBJ2-5; D might be TRBD1 (6 bases). This CDR3 region has 12 residues. Between the trimmed V and J ends, which lost 8 bases and 5 bases, there was a span of 12 bases. CDR3 amino acids: CASATGYETQYF. The DNA of the CDR3 is TGTGCCAGCGCAACAGGGTACGAGACCCAGTACTTC.

This clonotype was counted between two and nine times. V usage is TRBV19 and J usage is TRBJ2-1, with TRBD1 as a possible D gene (5 bases). Germline V gene data show CDR1 as LNHDA and CDR2 as SQIVND (reference sequence). This CDR3 comprises 12 residues. The V end was cut by 5 bases, the J end by 9 bases, with 11 bases between. This CDR3 is CASSYRFGEQFF. In DNA form, the CDR3 reads TGTGCCAGTAGTTACAGGTTCGGTGAGCAGTTCTTC. The variable domain in full, completed from reference TRBV19 and TRBJ2-1, reads DGGITQSPKYLFRKEGQNVTLSCEQNLNHDAMYWYRQDPGQGLRLIYYSQIVNDFQKGDIAEGYSVSREKKESFPLTVTSAQKNPTAFYLCASSYRFGEQFFGPGTRLTVL.

The table lists this clonotype with many counts. The chain employs TRBV3-1 and TRBJ2-3, with no clear D. CDR3 length: 12 amino acids. Trimming left V 1 base short and J 6 bases short, with 5 bases between. From germline, CDR1 is LGHDT and CDR2 YNNKEL (reference sequence). Written as DNA, the CDR3 is TGTGCCAGCAGCCAAGGCTGGGATACGCAGTATTTT. Protein: CASSQGWDTQYF.

This clonotype appeared many times. The chain recombines TRBV9 with TRBJ1-1; D is possibly TRBD1 (6 bases). Looked up from germline, CDR1 is SGDLS and CDR2 is YYNGEE. The CDR3 sequence is 14 residues long. V lost 2 bases to trimming and J lost 11 bases, with 19 bases between them. The CDR3 is CASSVEKDSQGAFF. The CDR3 DNA reads as TGTGCCAGCAGCGTCGAAAAGGACAGCCAGGGGGCTTTCTTT. The full variable domain, rest sourced from reference TRBV9 and TRBJ1-1, is DSGVTQTPKHLITATGQRVTLRCSPRSGDLSVYWYQQSLDQGLQFLIQYYNGEERAKGNILERFSAQQFPDLHSELNLSSLELGDSALYFCASSVEKDSQGAFFGQGTRLTVV.

The V gene is TRBV6-1, the J gene TRBJ1-2, with 9 bases that match TRBD1. The trim removed 4 bases at V and 8 bases at J, leaving 14 bases unmatched. This CDR3 has 16 residues. In germline, CDR1 is MNHNS, CDR2 SASEGT. The CDR3 region is CASSGGTGSVSGGYTF. As DNA, the CDR3 is TGTGCCAGCAGTGGGGGGACAGGGAGCGTCTCCGGAGGCTACACCTTC.

CDR3 sequence: CATSDPSSGSTDTQYF. The DNA for the CDR3 is TGTGCCACCAGTGATCCTTCTAGCGGGAGCACAGATACGCAGTATTTT. The chain employs TRBV24-1 and TRBJ2-3, with 8 bases matching TRBD2. This CDR3 comprises 16 residues. The germline CDR1 and CDR2 sequences are KGHDR and SFDVKD. Unmatched junction bases numbered 4, after V lost 3 bases and J lost 0 bases.

The genes are TRBV5-1 and TRBJ2-3, with TRBD2 matching over 13 bases. Trimming took 3 bases from V and 6 from J; bases not matched to a gene: 13. Germline CDR1 is SGHRS and CDR2 is YFSETQ. This CDR3 has 18 amino acids. CDR3: CASSWAVLAGGPGDTQYF. CDR3 coding DNA: TGCGCCAGCAGCTGGGCAGTACTAGCGGGGGGGCCTGGGGATACGCAGTATTTT.